This T cell receptor beta chain appears in the sequencing data of a study of regulatory dendritic cells for organ transplantation. Overall study: Regulatory dendritic cells were monocyte-derived, receiving vitamin D3 on days 0 and 4 and IL-10 on day 4.

This clone was counted once. Its target is not known. Generated by immunoSEQ multiplex PCR, the TCRdb table keeps only in-frame clones and is missing some. In the table there are approximately 10,000 clones, 75% of which are singletons. Allogeneic regulatory or mature dendritic cells were co-cultured for 5 days with CFSE-labeled sorted T cells at 1:10. The source material was memory CD4+ T cells from blood cultured with regulatory dendritic cells. The subset was: CD45RO+ memory T cells. The source is a human donor in good health.

The CDR3 spells CATLTSGGATIYEQYF. CDR3 DNA sequence: TGTGCCACCTTGACTAGCGGGGGGGCCACCATCTACGAGCAGTACTTC. The rearrangement uses TRBV19 and TRBJ2-7; TRBD2 matches at 14 bases. Germline CDR1 is LNHDA and CDR2 is SQIVND (reference sequence). This CDR3 has 16 amino acids. The V gene end was trimmed by 10 bases and the J gene end by 3 bases; junction bases not matched to a gene: 11.